This section outlines one T cell receptor beta chain sequence together with its context. Antigen: not known. Generated by immunoSEQ multiplex PCR, the TCRdb table keeps only in-frame clones and is missing some. Of more than 90,000 clones listed, roughly four fifths were seen once; the top ten hold about 9.5%. The sample originates from a study of T cell responses to AZD1222 COVID-19 vaccine. As for the study in general: It was second doses at about 4 or about 12 weeks that were pooled. The study's findings and limits: At 160-218 and 743-854, vaccine-associated CD4 TCRs were dominant, and they spanned spike.

The sample was peripheral blood, taken on day 0 of AZD1222 vaccination. The sequence was obtained from an adult in good health.

The CDR3 loop reads CASSIQGEANTEAFF. For the CDR3, the DNA is TGCGCCAGCAGCATACAGGGGGAGGCGAACACTGAAGCTTTCTTT. The rearrangement links TRBV5-1 to TRBJ1-1, with 8 positions matching TRBD1. Germline-derived CDR1 and CDR2 are SGHRS and YFSETQ. V dropped 4 bases and J dropped 1; count of bases not matched to a gene: 6. This CDR3 spans 15 amino acids.